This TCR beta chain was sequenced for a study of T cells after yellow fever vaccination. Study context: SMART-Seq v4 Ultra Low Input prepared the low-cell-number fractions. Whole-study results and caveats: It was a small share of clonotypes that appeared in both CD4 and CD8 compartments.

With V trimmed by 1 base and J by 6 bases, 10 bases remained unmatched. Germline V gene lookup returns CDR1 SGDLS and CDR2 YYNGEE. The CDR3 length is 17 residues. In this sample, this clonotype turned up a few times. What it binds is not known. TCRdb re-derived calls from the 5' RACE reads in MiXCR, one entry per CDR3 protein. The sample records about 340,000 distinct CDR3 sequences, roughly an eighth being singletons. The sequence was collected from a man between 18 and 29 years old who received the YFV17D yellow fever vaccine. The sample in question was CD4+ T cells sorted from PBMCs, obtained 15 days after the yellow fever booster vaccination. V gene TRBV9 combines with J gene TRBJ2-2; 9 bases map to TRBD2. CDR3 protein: CASSVSGTSPLSGELFF. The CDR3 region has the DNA TGTGCCAGCAGCGTATCCGGGACTAGCCCCCTTTCCGGGGAGCTGTTTTTT.